Each of the 7 T cell receptor beta chains below was sequenced from the same sample in a study of metastatic and nonmetastatic thyroid tumors. TCRdb redid the clone calls on the PCR reads using MiXCR. The sample has some 5,000 clones, around 32% seen once. Thyroid surgery had not been preceded by any treatment in any patient. Sequenced sample: adjacent normal tissue. Every receptor here comes from a male donor with papillary thyroid cancer or a benign thyroid nodule (not recorded which). Some clones in this sample may be carry-over from other donors' samples.

In its sample, this clone ranks as large (0.1 to 1%). The chain couples TRBV20-1 to TRBJ2-7; 8 nucleotides match TRBD2. Germline-derived CDR1 and CDR2 are DFQATT and SNEGSKA (reference sequence). The CDR3 runs 15 residues. J lost 2 bases, V lost 1 base, and 7 bases had no gene match. CDR3 protein: CSARGVNGRAYEQYF. In DNA form, the CDR3 reads TGCAGTGCTAGAGGGGTGAACGGGAGGGCCTACGAGCAGTACTTC.

This clone was seen only a few times. The genes are TRBV30 and TRBJ1-4; D perhaps matches TRBD1 (6 bases). This CDR3 spans 13 amino acids. Germline V gene lookup returns CDR1 GTSNPN and CDR2 SVGIG (reference sequence). Trimming cost V 3 bases and J 8 bases, with 13 bases left between them. The CDR3 bases are TGTGCCTGGAGCTGGGGGCGAGCCGAAAAACTGTTTTTT. Encoded protein: CAWSWGRAEKLFF.

This clone was observed a handful of times. CDR3 DNA sequence: TGCAGTGCTAGATTGAGGGAGCTCACTGGAAACACCATATATTTT. It is translated as CSARLRELTGNTIYF. The chain couples TRBV20-1 to TRBJ1-3; the D is unclear. V was clipped by 2 bases and J by 2 bases, with 13 bases between them. Germline V gives CDR1 DFQATT, CDR2 SNEGSKA (reference sequence). CDR3 size: 15 residues.

The chain employs TRBV19 and TRBJ1-1; no firm D call. Germline V gene lookup returns CDR1 LNHDA and CDR2 SQIVND (reference sequence). V was clipped by 7 bases and J by 3 bases, with 9 bases between them. This CDR3 contains 12 residues. CDR3 region: CASNTGYTEAFF. The DNA for the CDR3 is TGTGCCAGTAATACGGGATACACTGAAGCTTTCTTT. The variable domain in full, with the rest retrieved from reference TRBV19 and TRBJ1-1, is DGGITQSPKYLFRKEGQNVTLSCEQNLNHDAMYWYRQDPGQGLRLIYYSQIVNDFQKGDIAEGYSVSREKKESFPLTVTSAQKNPTAFYLCASNTGYTEAFFGQGTRLTVV.

This clone was counted between two and nine times. The chain uses TRBV6-2 or TRBV6-3 and TRBJ2-1; TRBD1 matches at 7 bases. The CDR3 consists of 17 residues. CDR1 is MNHEY and CDR2 is SVGEGT in the germline V gene. V lost 0 bases, J lost 4 bases, and 9 bases stayed unmatched. The CDR3 loop is CASSYSPGQGVYNEQFF. CDR3 nucleotide sequence: TGTGCCAGCAGTTACTCTCCGGGGCAGGGGGTTTACAATGAGCAGTTCTTC.

Within the sample, this clone is medium-sized (0.01 to 0.1%). The rearrangement uses TRBV14 and TRBJ2-7; D is ambiguous. CDR1 is SGHDN, CDR2 FVKESK, per germline. The CDR3 spans 11 residues. Trimming shortened V by 8 bases and J by 5 bases, and 10 bases separated the two germline ends. CDR3 in DNA: TGTGCCAGCGGATACAACCACGAGCAGTACTTC. This sequence encodes CASGYNHEQYF.

This chain connects TRBV20-1 to TRBJ2-7; D gene unclear. Germline values: CDR1 DFQATT, CDR2 SNEGSKA (reference sequence). Trimming took off 5 bases at V and 1 base at J, with 15 bases between the two ends. The CDR3 totals 14 residues. The CDR3 bases are TGCAGTGCTGAGGACCGCCTCAGGTCCTACGAGCAGTACTTC. Translated: CSAEDRLRSYEQYF.